This passage covers 9 T cell receptor beta chains from one sample sequenced in a study of blood T cell repertoires in COVID-19. Libraries were prepared by immunoSEQ multiplex PCR; TCRdb keeps only in-frame clonotypes and omits some of them. The sample lists under 110,000 clones; about 82% were seen once. Input material: peripheral blood. Source of these receptors: a man at least 80 years old with COVID-19, enrolled during active disease.

There are a few counts of this clone. V usage is TRBV10-3 and J usage is TRBJ1-2; D gene unclear. Germline V gene lookup returns CDR1 ENHRY and CDR2 SYGVKD. The V and J ends lost 7 bases and 1 base respectively, with 10 bases between them. The CDR3 loop spans 13 amino acids. For the CDR3, the DNA is TGTGCCATCACCCCAATACTTAACTATGGCTACACCTTC. It encodes CAITPILNYGYTF.

CDR3 DNA: TGTGCCACCAGCAGAGATAGGGTGACAGGGTTCTATGGCTACACCTTC. It yields the protein CATSRDRVTGFYGYTF. The chain carries TRBV15 and TRBJ1-2, with 7 nucleotides matching TRBD1. The germline CDR1 and CDR2 sequences are LNHNV and YYDKDF (reference sequence). The J segment lost 4 bases and the V segment lost 0 bases, leaving 8 bases of the junction unmatched. The CDR3 sequence is 16 residues long.

The chain employs TRBV19 and TRBJ2-5, with TRBD2 as a possible D gene (7 bases). CDR3 length: 14 amino acids. CDR1 is LNHDA, CDR2 SQIVND, per germline (reference sequence). Trimming cost V 7 bases and J 4 bases, with 16 bases left between them. CDR3 loop: CASTGRGGGETQYF. CDR3 sequence (DNA): TGTGCCAGTACGGGACGAGGGGGGGGAGAGACCCAGTACTTC.

This clone was detected only a few times. The V and J genes are TRBV6-5 and TRBJ1-6; possibly TRBD1 for D (6 bases). Germline V gives CDR1 MNHEY, CDR2 SVGAGI. The V gene lost 8 bases and the J gene lost 7 bases, with 12 bases spanning the gap. This CDR3 contains 13 residues. The CDR3 loop reads CASARGSNSPLHF. The CDR3, as DNA: TGTGCCAGCGCCAGGGGAAGCAATTCACCCCTCCACTTT.

The chain carries TRBV6-2 or TRBV6-3 and TRBJ1-2; a possible D gene is TRBD1 (6 bases). The CDR3 is 13 residues long. V lost 4 bases to trimming and J lost 8 bases, with 14 bases between them. Germline-derived CDR1 and CDR2 are MNHEY and SVGEGT. CDR3 protein: CASSLRTGYGYTF. Written as DNA, the CDR3 is TGTGCCAGCAGTTTACGTACAGGGTACGGCTACACCTTC.

The CDR3 bases are TGTGCCAGCTCACCCCGGACAGTCAGCAATCAGCCCCAGCATTTT. This codes for CASSPRTVSNQPQHF. The rearrangement links TRBV18 to TRBJ1-5; D may be TRBD1 (6 bases). This CDR3 region has 15 residues. In germline, CDR1 is KGHSH, CDR2 LQKENI. Between the trimmed V and J ends, which lost 3 bases and 1 base, there was a span of 10 bases.

This clone was seen only a few times. The chain carries TRBV6-4 and TRBJ2-1, with a tentative D call TRBD2 (6 bases). Germline loops: CDR1 MRHNA, CDR2 SNTAGT. There are 15 residues in the CDR3. The V and J ends lost 2 bases and 4 bases respectively, with 12 bases between them. The CDR3 region has the DNA TGTGCCAGCAGTGACGCCAGCGGAGGGTACAATGAGCAGTTCTTC. It specifies CASSDASGGYNEQFF.

V and J are TRBV7-2 and TRBJ1-2; D perhaps matches TRBD1 (6 bases). V lost 5 bases to trimming and J lost 5 bases, with 24 bases between them. CDR1 and CDR2 (germline): SGHTA, FQGNSA. The CDR3 consists of 17 residues. CDR3 region: CASSIPGQGRGLYGYTF. The CDR3 DNA is TGTGCCAGCAGCATCCCGGGACAAGGACGGGGTTTGTATGGCTACACCTTC.

This clone was found a few times. The CDR3 spells CASSEYSDLDTIYF. CDR3 nucleotide sequence: TGTGCCAGCAGTGAATACTCCGACTTGGACACCATATATTTT. The chain joins TRBV25-1 to TRBJ1-3; D gene uncertain. Per germline, CDR1 MGHDK and CDR2 SYGVNS. Trimming left V 0 bases short and J 8 bases short, with 11 bases between. The CDR3 contains 14 residues. Filled out from reference TRBV25-1 and TRBJ1-3, the complete variable domain reads EADIYQTPRYLVIGTGKKITLECSQTMGHDKMYWYQQDPGMELHLIHYSYGVNSTEKGDLSSESTVSRIRTEHFPLTLESARPSHTSQYLCASSEYSDLDTIYFGEGSWLTVV.